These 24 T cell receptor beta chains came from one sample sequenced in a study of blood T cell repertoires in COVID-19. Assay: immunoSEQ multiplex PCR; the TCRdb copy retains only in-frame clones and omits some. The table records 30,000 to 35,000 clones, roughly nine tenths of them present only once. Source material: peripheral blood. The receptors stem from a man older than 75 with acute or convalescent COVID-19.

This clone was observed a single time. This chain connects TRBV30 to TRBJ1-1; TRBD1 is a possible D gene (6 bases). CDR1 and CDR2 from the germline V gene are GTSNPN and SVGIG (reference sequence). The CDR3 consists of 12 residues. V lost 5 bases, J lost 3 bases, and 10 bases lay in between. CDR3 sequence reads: CAWDWTDTEAFF. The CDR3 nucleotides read TGTGCCTGGGATTGGACAGACACTGAAGCTTTCTTT.

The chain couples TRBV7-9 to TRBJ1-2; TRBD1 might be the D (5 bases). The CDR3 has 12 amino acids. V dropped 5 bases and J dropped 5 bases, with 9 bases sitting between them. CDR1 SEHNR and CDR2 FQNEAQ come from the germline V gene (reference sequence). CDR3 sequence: CASSPQVYGYTF. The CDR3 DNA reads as TGTGCCAGCAGCCCACAGGTGTATGGCTACACCTTC. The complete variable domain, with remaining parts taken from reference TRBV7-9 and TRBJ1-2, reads DTGVSQNPRHKITKRGQNVTFRCDPISEHNRLYWYRQTLGQGPEFLTYFQNEAQLEKSRLLSDRFSAERPKGSFSTLEIQRTEQGDSAMYLCASSPQVYGYTFGSGTRLTVV.

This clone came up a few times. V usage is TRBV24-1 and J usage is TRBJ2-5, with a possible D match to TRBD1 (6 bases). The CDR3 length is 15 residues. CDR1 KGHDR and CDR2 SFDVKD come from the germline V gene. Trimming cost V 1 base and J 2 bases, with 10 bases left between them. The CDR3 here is CATSDLQGEQETQYF. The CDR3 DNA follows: TGTGCCACCAGTGATTTACAGGGCGAACAAGAGACCCAGTACTTC.

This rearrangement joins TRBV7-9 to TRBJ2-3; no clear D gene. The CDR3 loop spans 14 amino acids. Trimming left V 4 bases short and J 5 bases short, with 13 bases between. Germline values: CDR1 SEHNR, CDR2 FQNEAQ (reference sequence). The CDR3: CASSSKFGKDTQYF. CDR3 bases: TGTGCCAGCAGCTCAAAGTTCGGTAAAGATACGCAGTATTTT.

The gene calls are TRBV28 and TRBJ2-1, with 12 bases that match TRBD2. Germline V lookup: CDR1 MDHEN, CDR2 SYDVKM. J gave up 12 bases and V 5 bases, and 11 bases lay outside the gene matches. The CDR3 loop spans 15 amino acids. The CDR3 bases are TGTGCCAGCAGTGAAGAACTAGCGGGAGGTCTTGGGCAGTTCTTC. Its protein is CASSEELAGGLGQFF.

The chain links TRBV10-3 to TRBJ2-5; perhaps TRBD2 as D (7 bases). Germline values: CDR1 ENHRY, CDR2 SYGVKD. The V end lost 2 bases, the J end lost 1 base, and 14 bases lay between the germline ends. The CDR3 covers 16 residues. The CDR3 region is CAISEGLGGVQETQYF. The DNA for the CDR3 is TGTGCCATCAGTGAGGGGCTAGGGGGGGTCCAAGAGACCCAGTACTTC.

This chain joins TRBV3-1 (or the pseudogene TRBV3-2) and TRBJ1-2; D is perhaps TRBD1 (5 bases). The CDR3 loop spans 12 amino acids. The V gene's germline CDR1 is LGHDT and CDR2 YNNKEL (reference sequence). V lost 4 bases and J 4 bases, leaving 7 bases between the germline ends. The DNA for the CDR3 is TGTGCCAGCAGCCTTCAGGGCTATGGCTACACCTTC. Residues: CASSLQGYGYTF.

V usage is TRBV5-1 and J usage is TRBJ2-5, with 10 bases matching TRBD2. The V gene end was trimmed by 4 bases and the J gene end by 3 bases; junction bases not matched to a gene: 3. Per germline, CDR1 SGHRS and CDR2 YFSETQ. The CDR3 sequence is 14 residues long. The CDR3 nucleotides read TGCGCCAGCAGCGCTAGCGGGAGCGAAGAGACCCAGTACTTC. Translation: CASSASGSEETQYF.

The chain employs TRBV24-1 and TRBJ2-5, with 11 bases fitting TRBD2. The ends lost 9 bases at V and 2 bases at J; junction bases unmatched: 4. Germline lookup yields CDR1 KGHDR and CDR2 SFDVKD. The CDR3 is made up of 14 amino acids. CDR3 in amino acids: CATAGTSGQETQYF. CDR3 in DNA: TGTGCCACCGCCGGGACTAGCGGTCAAGAGACCCAGTACTTC.

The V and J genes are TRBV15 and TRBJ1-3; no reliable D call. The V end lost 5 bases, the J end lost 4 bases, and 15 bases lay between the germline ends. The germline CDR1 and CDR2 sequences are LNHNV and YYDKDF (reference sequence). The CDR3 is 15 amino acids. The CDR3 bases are TGTGCCACCAGCCCCCACCGGACTCCGGGAAACACCATATATTTT. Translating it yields CATSPHRTPGNTIYF.

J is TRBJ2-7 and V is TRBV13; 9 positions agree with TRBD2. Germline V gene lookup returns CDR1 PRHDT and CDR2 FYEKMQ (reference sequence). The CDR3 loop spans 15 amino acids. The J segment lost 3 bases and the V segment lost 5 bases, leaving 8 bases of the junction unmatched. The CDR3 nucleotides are TGTGCCAGCAGCCCCTGGAAGCGGGAGGACTACGAGCAGTACTTC. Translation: CASSPWKREDYEQYF. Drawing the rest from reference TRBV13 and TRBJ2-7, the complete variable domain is AAGVIQSPRHLIKEKRETATLKCYPIPRHDTVYWYQQGPGQDPQFLISFYEKMQSDKGSIPDRFSAQQFSDYHSELNMSSLELGDSALYFCASSPWKREDYEQYFGPGTRLTVT.

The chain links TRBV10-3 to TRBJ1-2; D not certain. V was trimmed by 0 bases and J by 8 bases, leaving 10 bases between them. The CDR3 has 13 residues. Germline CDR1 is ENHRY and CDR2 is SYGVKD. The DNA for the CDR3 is TGTGCCATCAGTGAGTCCGAGGGTTTAGGCTACACCTTC. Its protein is CAISESEGLGYTF.

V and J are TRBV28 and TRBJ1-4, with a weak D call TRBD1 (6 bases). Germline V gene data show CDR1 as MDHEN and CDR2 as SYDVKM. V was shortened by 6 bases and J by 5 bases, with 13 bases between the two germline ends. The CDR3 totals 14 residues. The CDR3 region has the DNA TGTGCCAGCAGGGGGGCCGGGGGGAATGAAAAACTGTTTTTT. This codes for CASRGAGGNEKLFF.

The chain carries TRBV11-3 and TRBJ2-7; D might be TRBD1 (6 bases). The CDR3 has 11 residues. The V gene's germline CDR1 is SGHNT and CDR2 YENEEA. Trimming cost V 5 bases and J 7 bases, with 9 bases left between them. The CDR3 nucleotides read TGTGCCAGCAGCACCCAGGGGGAGCAGTACTTC. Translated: CASSTQGEQYF.

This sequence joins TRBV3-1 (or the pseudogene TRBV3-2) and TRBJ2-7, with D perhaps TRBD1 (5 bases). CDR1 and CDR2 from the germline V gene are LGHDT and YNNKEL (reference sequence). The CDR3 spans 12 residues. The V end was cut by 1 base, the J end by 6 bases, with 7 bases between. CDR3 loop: CASSQAGPEQYF. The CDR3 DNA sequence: TGTGCCAGCAGCCAAGCAGGGCCCGAGCAGTACTTC.

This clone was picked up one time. The CDR3 bases are TGTGCCAGCAGCCAACGACAGGGCGTTCGAGAGACCCAGTACTTC. Translation gives CASSQRQGVRETQYF. The chain combines TRBV7-8 with TRBJ2-5; 7 positions match TRBD1. V shed 5 bases, J shed 4 bases, and the junction held 10 bases outside the gene matches. This CDR3 region has 15 residues. Germline V gene data show CDR1 as SGHVS and CDR2 as FQNEAQ. The full variable domain, with the rest looked up from reference TRBV7-8 and TRBJ2-5, is GAGVSQSPRYKVAKRGQDVALRCDPISGHVSLFWYQQALGQGPEFLTYFQNEAQLDKSGLPSDRFFAERPEGSVSTLKIQRTQQEDSAVYLCASSQRQGVRETQYFGPGTRLLVL.

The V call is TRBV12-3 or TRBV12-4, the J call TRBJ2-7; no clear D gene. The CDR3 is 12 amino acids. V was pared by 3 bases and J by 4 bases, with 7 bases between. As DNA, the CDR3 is TGTGCCAGCAGTTTTCCCGGTTACGAGCAGTACTTC. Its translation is CASSFPGYEQYF.

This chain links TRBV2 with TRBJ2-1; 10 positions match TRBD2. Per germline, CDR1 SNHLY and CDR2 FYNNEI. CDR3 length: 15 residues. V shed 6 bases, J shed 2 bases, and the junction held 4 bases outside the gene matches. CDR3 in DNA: TGTGCCAGCAGGTGGACTAGCGGTACCTACAATGAGCAGTTCTTC. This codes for CASRWTSGTYNEQFF.

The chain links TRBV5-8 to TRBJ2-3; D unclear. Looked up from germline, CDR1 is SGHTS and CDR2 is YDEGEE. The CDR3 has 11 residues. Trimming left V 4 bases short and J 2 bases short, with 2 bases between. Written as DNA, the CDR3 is TGTGCCAGCAGCCTCACAGATACGCAGTATTTT. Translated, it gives CASSLTDTQYF.

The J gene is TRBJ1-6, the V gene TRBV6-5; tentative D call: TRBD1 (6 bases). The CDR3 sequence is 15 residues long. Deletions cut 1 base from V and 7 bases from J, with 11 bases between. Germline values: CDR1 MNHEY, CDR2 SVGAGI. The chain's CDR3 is CASSYWNRENSPLHF. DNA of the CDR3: TGTGCCAGCAGTTACTGGAACAGGGAAAATTCACCCCTCCACTTT.

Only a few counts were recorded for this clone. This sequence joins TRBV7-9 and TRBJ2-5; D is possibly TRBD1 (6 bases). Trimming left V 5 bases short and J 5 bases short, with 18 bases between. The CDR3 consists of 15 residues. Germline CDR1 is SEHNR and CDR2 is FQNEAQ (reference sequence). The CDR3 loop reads CASSAPTGWRETQYF. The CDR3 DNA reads TGTGCCAGCAGCGCCCCCACAGGGTGGAGGGAGACCCAGTACTTC. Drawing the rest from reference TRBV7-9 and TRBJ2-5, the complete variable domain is DTGVSQNPRHKITKRGQNVTFRCDPISEHNRLYWYRQTLGQGPEFLTYFQNEAQLEKSRLLSDRFSAERPKGSFSTLEIQRTEQGDSAMYLCASSAPTGWRETQYFGPGTRLLVL.

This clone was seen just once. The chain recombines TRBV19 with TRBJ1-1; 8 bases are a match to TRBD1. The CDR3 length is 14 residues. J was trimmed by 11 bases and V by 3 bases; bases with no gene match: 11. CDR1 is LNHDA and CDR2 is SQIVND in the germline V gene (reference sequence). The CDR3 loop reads CASSIPGQGRGAFF. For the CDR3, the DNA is TGTGCCAGTAGTATCCCCGGACAGGGAAGAGGTGCTTTCTTT. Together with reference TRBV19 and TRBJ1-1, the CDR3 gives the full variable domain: DGGITQSPKYLFRKEGQNVTLSCEQNLNHDAMYWYRQDPGQGLRLIYYSQIVNDFQKGDIAEGYSVSREKKESFPLTVTSAQKNPTAFYLCASSIPGQGRGAFFGQGTRLTVV.

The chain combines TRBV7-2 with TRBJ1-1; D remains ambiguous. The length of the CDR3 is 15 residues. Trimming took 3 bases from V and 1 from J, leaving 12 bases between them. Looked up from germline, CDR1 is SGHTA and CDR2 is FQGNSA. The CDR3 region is CASSFARVGNTEAFF. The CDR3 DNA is TGTGCCAGCAGCTTCGCGCGGGTGGGGAACACTGAAGCTTTCTTT.

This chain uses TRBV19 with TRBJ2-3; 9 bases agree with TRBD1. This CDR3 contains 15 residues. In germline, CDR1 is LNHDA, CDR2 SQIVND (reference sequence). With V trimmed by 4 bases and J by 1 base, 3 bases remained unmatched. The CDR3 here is CASSTRDRGTDTQYF. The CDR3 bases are TGTGCCAGTAGTACAAGGGACAGGGGCACAGATACGCAGTATTTT.